This is a list of T cell receptor beta chains from one sample in a study of control samples from healthy donors and cancer patients. TCRdb keeps only in-frame clones here, not all; method: immunoSEQ multiplex PCR. The sample lists about 220,000 clones; over 90% were seen once. Source material: blood. The receptor source for this set is a man aged 50 to 60 in good health. Both conserved end residues are part of each CDR3. The order of the fields is CDR3 DNA, CDR3 protein, J gene, V gene, D gene, clone size. The D gene is left open where the match is weak. Clone size is shown for a subset of rows, as once, few, many or a class of expanded clone.

CDR3 DNA: TGTGCCAGCAGTTTACCAGGAGTGGGGAATGAAAAACTGTTTTTT
CDR3 protein: CASSLPGVGNEKLFF
J gene: TRBJ1-4
V gene: TRBV28
D gene: NA
clone size: NA

CDR3 DNA: TGTGCCAGCAGACATGTTTGTTCCACAGATACGCAGTATTTT
CDR3 protein: CASRHVCSTDTQYF
J gene: TRBJ2-3
V gene: TRBV21-1
D gene: NA
clone size: once

CDR3 DNA: TGCGCCAGCAGCCATGGAGTGGCTAGCGGGGGCGTCTACCAAGAGACCCAGTACTTC
CDR3 protein: CASSHGVASGGVYQETQYF
J gene: TRBJ2-5
V gene: TRBV5-1
D gene: TRBD2
clone size: NA

CDR3 DNA: TGTGCCAGCAGCTACGGACAGGCTTTAGCCAAAAACATTCAGTACTTC
CDR3 protein: CASSYGQALAKNIQYF
J gene: TRBJ2-4
V gene: TRBV7-9
D gene: TRBD1
clone size: NA

CDR3 DNA: TGTGCCTGGAGTGTACCGGGGACTGGGGCCAACGTCCTGACTTTC
CDR3 protein: CAWSVPGTGANVLTF
J gene: TRBJ2-6
V gene: TRBV30
D gene: NA
clone size: NA

CDR3 DNA: TGTGCCAGCAGCCGCCCCAGGGAGAGCTATGGCTACACCTTC
CDR3 protein: CASSRPRESYGYTF
J gene: TRBJ1-2
V gene: TRBV4-2
D gene: NA
clone size: NA

CDR3 DNA: TGTGCCAGCAGAGGACGGACTAGCGGGGGGGCGGGTGAGCAGTTCTTC
CDR3 protein: CASRGRTSGGAGEQFF
J gene: TRBJ2-1
V gene: TRBV5-4
D gene: TRBD2
clone size: NA

CDR3 DNA: TGTGCCAGCAGTGAAGCCGGGACAGGGGTTGGGGAGACCCAGTACTTC
CDR3 protein: CASSEAGTGVGETQYF
J gene: TRBJ2-5
V gene: TRBV6-1
D gene: TRBD1
clone size: NA

CDR3 DNA: TGTGCCAGCAGTCTAGGGGGGGGCGGCTACACCTTC
CDR3 protein: CASSLGGGGYTF
J gene: TRBJ1-2
V gene: TRBV28
D gene: NA
clone size: NA

CDR3 DNA: TGTGCCAGCAGCCGGGGGGTAGATCAGCCCCAGCATTTT
CDR3 protein: CASSRGVDQPQHF
J gene: TRBJ1-5
V gene: TRBV6-5
D gene: NA
clone size: NA

CDR3 DNA: TGTGCCAGCAGCCTGGGGACAGGGAACAATTCACCCCTCCACTTT
CDR3 protein: CASSLGTGNNSPLHF
J gene: TRBJ1-6
V gene: TRBV7-9
D gene: TRBD1
clone size: NA

CDR3 DNA: TGTGCCAGCTCACCGGGACAGGGTGTATACGAGCAGTACTTC
CDR3 protein: CASSPGQGVYEQYF
J gene: TRBJ2-7
V gene: TRBV18
D gene: TRBD1
clone size: NA

CDR3 DNA: TGTGCCAGCAGCCCCCAACCGGCGGTTATGAACACTGAAGCTTTCTTT
CDR3 protein: CASSPQPAVMNTEAFF
J gene: TRBJ1-1
V gene: TRBV9
D gene: NA
clone size: NA

CDR3 DNA: TGTGCCACCAGCAGAGATGCAAGGGATACTGAAGCTTTCTTT
CDR3 protein: CATSRDARDTEAFF
J gene: TRBJ1-1
V gene: TRBV15
D gene: NA
clone size: NA

CDR3 DNA: TGTGCCAGCAGCTTTCCGACAGGGGAATATGGCTACACCTTC
CDR3 protein: CASSFPTGEYGYTF
J gene: TRBJ1-2
V gene: TRBV7-9
D gene: TRBD1
clone size: NA

CDR3 DNA: TGTGCCAGCAGCCAAGTCCGGGGAAACTATGGCTACACCTTC
CDR3 protein: CASSQVRGNYGYTF
J gene: TRBJ1-2
V gene: TRBV3-1/TRBV3-2
D gene: NA
clone size: NA

CDR3 DNA: TGTGCCAGCTCACCACAATTCGATCAGCCCCAGCATTTT
CDR3 protein: CASSPQFDQPQHF
J gene: TRBJ1-5
V gene: TRBV18
D gene: NA
clone size: NA

CDR3 DNA: TGTGCCAGCCTCCCGGGGGGGCTTGGTGGGACTGAAGCTTTCTTT
CDR3 protein: CASLPGGLGGTEAFF
J gene: TRBJ1-1
V gene: TRBV25-1
D gene: NA
clone size: NA

CDR3 DNA: TGCGCCAGCAGCTTGGGAGAGGGGGTGGGGATTTACACTGAAGCTTTCTTT
CDR3 protein: CASSLGEGVGIYTEAFF
J gene: TRBJ1-1
V gene: TRBV5-1
D gene: NA
clone size: NA

CDR3 DNA: TGTGCCAGCATCCTTATGAACACTGAAGCTTTCTTT
CDR3 protein: CASILMNTEAFF
J gene: TRBJ1-1
V gene: TRBV2
D gene: NA
clone size: NA

CDR3 DNA: TGTGCCACCAGCAGGGACAGAGCTTCGAACACTGAAGCTTTCTTT
CDR3 protein: CATSRDRASNTEAFF
J gene: TRBJ1-1
V gene: TRBV15
D gene: NA
clone size: few

CDR3 DNA: TGTGCCGCGAGACAGGAGTACAATGAGCAGTTCTTC
CDR3 protein: CAARQEYNEQFF
J gene: TRBJ2-1
V gene: TRBV2
D gene: NA
clone size: NA

CDR3 DNA: TGTGCCAGCCAAATCCGGGACGGGACCACCTACGAGCAGTACTTC
CDR3 protein: CASQIRDGTTYEQYF
J gene: TRBJ2-7
V gene: TRBV6-5
D gene: NA
clone size: NA

CDR3 DNA: TGTGCCAGCAGTTTGCGTCCAACTAATGAAAAACTGTTTTTT
CDR3 protein: CASSLRPTNEKLFF
J gene: TRBJ1-4
V gene: TRBV28
D gene: NA
clone size: NA

CDR3 DNA: TGTGCCAGCAGTGATGTAGGGGTGACTGAAGCTTTCTTT
CDR3 protein: CASSDVGVTEAFF
J gene: TRBJ1-1
V gene: TRBV6-1
D gene: NA
clone size: NA

CDR3 DNA: TGCGCCAGCAGCCAAGTCGAGGGGGCTAGCGGGTGGTATGCGCAGTACTTC
CDR3 protein: CASSQVEGASGWYAQYF
J gene: TRBJ2-7
V gene: TRBV4-3
D gene: NA
clone size: NA

CDR3 DNA: TGTGCCACCAGTGATCGGACCGGGCCTGACGGGCGCGGCTACACCTTC
CDR3 protein: CATSDRTGPDGRGYTF
J gene: TRBJ1-2
V gene: TRBV24-1
D gene: NA
clone size: NA

CDR3 DNA: TGTGCCAGCAGTTACCTGTATACCACTGAAGCTTTCTTT
CDR3 protein: CASSYLYTTEAFF
J gene: TRBJ1-1
V gene: TRBV6-2/TRBV6-3
D gene: NA
clone size: NA

CDR3 DNA: TGTGCCAGCAGACCGACAGGGCGCAATGAAAAACTGTTTTTT
CDR3 protein: CASRPTGRNEKLFF
J gene: TRBJ1-4
V gene: TRBV2
D gene: TRBD1
clone size: NA

CDR3 DNA: TGTGCCAGCAGCTTAGCCTACAGGACCTATGAAGCTTTCTTT
CDR3 protein: CASSLAYRTYEAFF
J gene: TRBJ1-1
V gene: TRBV7-2
D gene: NA
clone size: NA

CDR3 DNA: TGTGCCATCAGTGACCCCAGGGGCTCTGGAAACACCATATATTTT
CDR3 protein: CAISDPRGSGNTIYF
J gene: TRBJ1-3
V gene: TRBV10-3
D gene: NA
clone size: once

CDR3 DNA: TGTGCCAGCAGTGATGGGGGGGCAGGAAACGAAAAACTGTTTTTT
CDR3 protein: CASSDGGAGNEKLFF
J gene: TRBJ1-4
V gene: TRBV25-1
D gene: NA
clone size: NA

CDR3 DNA: TGTGCCAGCAGTTGGATGGGACAGGGGCAGTATGGCTACACCTTC
CDR3 protein: CASSWMGQGQYGYTF
J gene: TRBJ1-2
V gene: TRBV6-5
D gene: TRBD1
clone size: once

CDR3 DNA: TGTGCCAGCAGCTTAGTCCCTACAGGGAACTATGGCTACACCTTC
CDR3 protein: CASSLVPTGNYGYTF
J gene: TRBJ1-2
V gene: TRBV7-2
D gene: NA
clone size: NA

CDR3 DNA: TGTGCCAGCGGACGACAGGGGCCCGTGAACACTGAAGCTTTCTTT
CDR3 protein: CASGRQGPVNTEAFF
J gene: TRBJ1-1
V gene: TRBV6-5
D gene: TRBD1
clone size: NA

CDR3 DNA: TGCGCCAGCAGTCAGCGGTACACTGAAGCTTTCTTT
CDR3 protein: CASSQRYTEAFF
J gene: TRBJ1-1
V gene: TRBV23-1
D gene: NA
clone size: NA

CDR3 DNA: TGCAGCGTTGAAGTGGACGGTAGCACAGATACGCAGTATTTT
CDR3 protein: CSVEVDGSTDTQYF
J gene: TRBJ2-3
V gene: TRBV29-1
D gene: NA
clone size: NA

CDR3 DNA: TGTGCCAGTAAGGAGCGGAGAAGACAGTCCCCAGATACGCAGTATTTT
CDR3 protein: CASKERRRQSPDTQYF
J gene: TRBJ2-3
V gene: TRBV19
D gene: NA
clone size: NA

CDR3 DNA: TGTGCCAGCAGCCAAGAAGGGGGAACAGGTGCCTACAATGAGCAGTTCTTC
CDR3 protein: CASSQEGGTGAYNEQFF
J gene: TRBJ2-1
V gene: TRBV3-1/TRBV3-2
D gene: NA
clone size: NA

CDR3 DNA: TGTGCCAGTAGTATGGCGGCAGGAACGCTAAGGGGATATGGCTACACCTTC
CDR3 protein: CASSMAAGTLRGYGYTF
J gene: TRBJ1-2
V gene: TRBV19
D gene: NA
clone size: NA

CDR3 DNA: TGTGCCAGCAGCTTATTAGGAGCGAATCAGCCCCAGCATTTT
CDR3 protein: CASSLLGANQPQHF
J gene: TRBJ1-5
V gene: TRBV7-2
D gene: NA
clone size: NA

CDR3 DNA: TGTGCCAGCAGCGTAGGGACAGGAAACAATCAGCCCCAGCATTTT
CDR3 protein: CASSVGTGNNQPQHF
J gene: TRBJ1-5
V gene: TRBV9
D gene: TRBD1
clone size: NA

CDR3 DNA: TGTGCCAGCAGCTCCGAGCGGGGGGCGAGAATCACAGATACGCAGTATTTT
CDR3 protein: CASSSERGARITDTQYF
J gene: TRBJ2-3
V gene: TRBV7-9
D gene: TRBD2
clone size: NA

CDR3 DNA: TGTGCCAGCAGCGCCGTCAGGACAGGCGCTGAGCAGTTCTTC
CDR3 protein: CASSAVRTGAEQFF
J gene: TRBJ2-1
V gene: TRBV11-2
D gene: TRBD1
clone size: NA

CDR3 DNA: TGTGCCACATCGGGACAGGGCTCTGGAAACACCATATATTTT
CDR3 protein: CATSGQGSGNTIYF
J gene: TRBJ1-3
V gene: TRBV2
D gene: TRBD1
clone size: NA

CDR3 DNA: TGTGCCAGCAGCTCACGGACAGGGGCCTATAGCAATCAGCCCCAGCATTTT
CDR3 protein: CASSSRTGAYSNQPQHF
J gene: TRBJ1-5
V gene: TRBV5-8
D gene: TRBD1
clone size: NA

CDR3 DNA: TGTGCCAGCAGCGTAGAGGTACATGCCACAGATACGCAGTATTTT
CDR3 protein: CASSVEVHATDTQYF
J gene: TRBJ2-3
V gene: TRBV9
D gene: NA
clone size: NA

CDR3 DNA: TGTGCCAGCAGCACCCTTGAGCCCACTGAAGCTTTCTTT
CDR3 protein: CASSTLEPTEAFF
J gene: TRBJ1-1
V gene: TRBV28
D gene: NA
clone size: NA

CDR3 DNA: TGTGCCAGCAGCTTGGGACTAGCGGGGGGCACAGATACGCAGTATTTT
CDR3 protein: CASSLGLAGGTDTQYF
J gene: TRBJ2-3
V gene: TRBV11-3
D gene: TRBD2
clone size: NA

CDR3 DNA: TGTGCCAGTAGTATGACCCCCGACGGGGAGCTGTTTTTT
CDR3 protein: CASSMTPDGELFF
J gene: TRBJ2-2
V gene: TRBV19
D gene: NA
clone size: NA

CDR3 DNA: TGTGCCAGCAGTGCCTCGTTGGCTGGCGGCTACACCTTC
CDR3 protein: CASSASLAGGYTF
J gene: TRBJ1-2
V gene: TRBV2
D gene: NA
clone size: NA

CDR3 DNA: TGTGCCAGCAGCCAGCCCGGGACCACTCTGGGTTCACCCCTCCACTTT
CDR3 protein: CASSQPGTTLGSPLHF
J gene: TRBJ1-6
V gene: TRBV3-1/TRBV3-2
D gene: NA
clone size: once

CDR3 DNA: TGTGCCAGTACCTCCCCAGGAGGCTTGGGCAATCAGCCCCAGCATTTT
CDR3 protein: CASTSPGGLGNQPQHF
J gene: TRBJ1-5
V gene: TRBV19
D gene: NA
clone size: NA